This TCR beta chain comes out of a study of brain T cells in children with intractable seizures. Study observations and caveats: HCMV serostatus was not known, and viral specificity came from CDR3 similarity only. Absence of clones before surgery may stem from lower sequencing depth.

V was pared by 4 bases and J by 3 bases, with 9 bases between. Germline CDR1 and CDR2: LNHDA and SQIVND (reference sequence). The CDR3 runs to 13 residues. Sequencing was performed with immunoSEQ multiplex PCR; in TCRdb, only in-frame clones are kept and a portion is missing. The sample contains around 340,000 clones, 93% of which appear only once. The sample holds a few counts of this clone. Its antigen is not identified. The time point: blood from clinic visit 5 months post-surgery; TSC patient then seizure free. The sequenced cases were selected for having the highest brain T cell transcript signatures.

This sequence originates from a boy younger than two with tuberous sclerosis and intractable seizures. This sample comprised peripheral blood, obtained roughly 5 months after surgery. This rearrangement joins TRBV19 to TRBJ1-1; D possibly corresponds to TRBD1 (5 bases). The CDR3 coding sequence is TGTGCCAGTAGTAGCAGGGCATACACTGAAGCTTTCTTT. This codes for CASSSRAYTEAFF.